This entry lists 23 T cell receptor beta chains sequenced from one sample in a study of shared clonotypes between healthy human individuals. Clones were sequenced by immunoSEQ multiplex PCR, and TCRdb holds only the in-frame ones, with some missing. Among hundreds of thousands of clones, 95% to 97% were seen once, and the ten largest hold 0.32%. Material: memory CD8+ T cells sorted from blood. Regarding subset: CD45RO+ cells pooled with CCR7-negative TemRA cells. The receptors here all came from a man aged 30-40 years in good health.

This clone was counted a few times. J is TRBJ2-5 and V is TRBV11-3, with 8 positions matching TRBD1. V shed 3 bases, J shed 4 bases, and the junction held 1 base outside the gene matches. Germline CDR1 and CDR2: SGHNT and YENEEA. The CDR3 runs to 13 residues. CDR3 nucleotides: TGTGCCAGCAGCTTTGGACAGGGAGAGACCCAGTACTTC. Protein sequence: CASSFGQGETQYF.

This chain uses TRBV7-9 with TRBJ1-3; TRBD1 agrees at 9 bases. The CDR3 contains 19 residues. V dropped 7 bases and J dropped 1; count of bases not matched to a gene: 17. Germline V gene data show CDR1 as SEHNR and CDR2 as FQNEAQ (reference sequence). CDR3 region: CASTSGSLDRGFSGNTIYF. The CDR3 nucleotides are TGTGCCAGCACCTCGGGGAGCTTGGACAGGGGATTTTCTGGAAACACCATATATTTT.

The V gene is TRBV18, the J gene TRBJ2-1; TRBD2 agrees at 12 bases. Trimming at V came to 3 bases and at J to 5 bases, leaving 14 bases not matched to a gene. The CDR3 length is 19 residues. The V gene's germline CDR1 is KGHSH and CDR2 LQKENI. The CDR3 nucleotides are TGTGCCAGCTCACCGACTAGCGGGAGAGCCATATCACAAGACAATGAGCAGTTCTTC. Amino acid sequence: CASSPTSGRAISQDNEQFF.

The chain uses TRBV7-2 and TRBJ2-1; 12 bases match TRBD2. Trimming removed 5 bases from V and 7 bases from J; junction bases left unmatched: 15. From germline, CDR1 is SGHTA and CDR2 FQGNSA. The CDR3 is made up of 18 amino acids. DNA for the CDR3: TGTGCCAGCAGCCGACAGGGGGCGGCTAGCGGGAGGGTGAATGAGCAGTTCTTC. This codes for CASSRQGAASGRVNEQFF.

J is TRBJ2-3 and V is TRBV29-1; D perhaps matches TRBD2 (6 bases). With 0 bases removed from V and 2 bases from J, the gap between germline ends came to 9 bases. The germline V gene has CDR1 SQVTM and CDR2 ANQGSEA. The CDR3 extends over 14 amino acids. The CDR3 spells CSVEERRDTDTQYF. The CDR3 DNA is TGCAGCGTTGAAGAGCGGCGGGACACAGATACGCAGTATTTT.

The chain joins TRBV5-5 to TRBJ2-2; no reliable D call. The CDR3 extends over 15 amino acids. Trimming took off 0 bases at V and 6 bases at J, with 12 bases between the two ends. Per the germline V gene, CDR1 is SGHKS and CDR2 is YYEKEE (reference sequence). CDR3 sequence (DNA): TGTGCCAGCAGCTTGGCAGCTCTGCTAGCCGGGGAGCTGTTTTTT. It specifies CASSLAALLAGELFF. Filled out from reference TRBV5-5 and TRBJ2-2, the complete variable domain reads DAGVTQSPTHLIKTRGQQVTLRCSPISGHKSVSWYQQVLGQGPQFIFQYYEKEERGRGNFPDRFSARQFPNYSSELNVNALLLGDSALYLCASSLAALLAGELFFGEGSRLTVL.

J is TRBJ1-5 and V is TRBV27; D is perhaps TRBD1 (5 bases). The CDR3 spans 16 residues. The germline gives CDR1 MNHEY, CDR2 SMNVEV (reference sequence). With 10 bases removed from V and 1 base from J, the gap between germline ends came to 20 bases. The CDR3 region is CATQVRGGGSNQPQHF. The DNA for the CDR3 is TGTGCCACCCAAGTAAGGGGTGGGGGAAGCAATCAGCCCCAGCATTTT.

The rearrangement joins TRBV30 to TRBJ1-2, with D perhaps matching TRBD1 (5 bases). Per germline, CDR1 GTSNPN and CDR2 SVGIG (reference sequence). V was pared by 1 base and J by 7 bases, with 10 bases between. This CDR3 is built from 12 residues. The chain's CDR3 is CAWSAGFFGYTF. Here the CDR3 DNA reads TGTGCCTGGAGTGCAGGGTTTTTTGGCTACACCTTC. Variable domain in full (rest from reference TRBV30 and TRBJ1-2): SQTIHQWPATLVQPVGSPLSLECTVEGTSNPNLYWYRQAAGRGLQLLFYSVGIGQISSEVPQNLSASRPQDRQFILSSKKLLLSDSGFYLCAWSAGFFGYTFGSGTRLTVV.

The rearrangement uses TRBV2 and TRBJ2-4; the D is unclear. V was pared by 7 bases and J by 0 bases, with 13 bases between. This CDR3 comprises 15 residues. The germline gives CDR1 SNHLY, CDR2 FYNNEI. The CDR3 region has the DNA TGTGCCAGCATGACTGATGTTGTAGCCAAAAACATTCAGTACTTC. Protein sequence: CASMTDVVAKNIQYF. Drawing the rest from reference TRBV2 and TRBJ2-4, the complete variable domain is EPEVTQTPSHQVTQMGQEVILRCVPISNHLYFYWYRQILGQKVEFLVSFYNNEISEKSEIFDDQFSVERPDGSNFTLKIRSTKLEDSAMYFCASMTDVVAKNIQYFGAGTRLSVL.

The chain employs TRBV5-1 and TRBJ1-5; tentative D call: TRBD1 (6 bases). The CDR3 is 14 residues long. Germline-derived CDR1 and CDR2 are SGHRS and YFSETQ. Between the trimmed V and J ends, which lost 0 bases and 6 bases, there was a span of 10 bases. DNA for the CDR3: TGCGCCAGCAGCTTGGTTGGGGGCTCTCAGCCCCAGCATTTT. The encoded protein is CASSLVGGSQPQHF.

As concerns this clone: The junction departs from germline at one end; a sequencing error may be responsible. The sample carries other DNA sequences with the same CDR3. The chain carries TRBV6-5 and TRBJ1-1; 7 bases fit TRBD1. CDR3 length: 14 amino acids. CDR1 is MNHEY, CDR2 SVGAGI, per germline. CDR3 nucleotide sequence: TGTGCCAGCAGTTACTTGGACAGGAACACTGAAGCCTTCTTT. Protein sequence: CASSYLDRNTEAFF.

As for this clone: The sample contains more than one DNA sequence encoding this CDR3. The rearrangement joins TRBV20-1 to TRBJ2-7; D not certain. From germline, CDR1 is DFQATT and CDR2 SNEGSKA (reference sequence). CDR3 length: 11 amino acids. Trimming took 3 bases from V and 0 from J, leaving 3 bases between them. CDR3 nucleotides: TGCAGTGCTAGCCCCTCCTACGAGCAGTACTTC. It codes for CSASPSYEQYF.

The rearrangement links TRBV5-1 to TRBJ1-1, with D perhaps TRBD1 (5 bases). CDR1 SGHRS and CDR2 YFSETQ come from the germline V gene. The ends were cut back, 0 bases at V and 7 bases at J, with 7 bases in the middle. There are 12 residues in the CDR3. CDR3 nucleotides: TGCGCCAGCAGCTTGGCTGGGGGTGAAGCTTTCTTT. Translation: CASSLAGGEAFF.

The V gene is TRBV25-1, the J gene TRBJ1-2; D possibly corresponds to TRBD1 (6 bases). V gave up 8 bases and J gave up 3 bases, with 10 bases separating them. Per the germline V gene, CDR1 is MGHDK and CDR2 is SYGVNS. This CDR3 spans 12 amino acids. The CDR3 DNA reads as TGTGCCAGCGGCCACAGGGACTATGGCTACACCTTC. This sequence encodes CASGHRDYGYTF.

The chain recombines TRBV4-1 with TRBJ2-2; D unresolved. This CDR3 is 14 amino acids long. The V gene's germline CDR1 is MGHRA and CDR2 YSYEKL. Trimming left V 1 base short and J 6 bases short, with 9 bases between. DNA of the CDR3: TGCGCCAGCAGCCAAGTACTTATGGCCGGGGAGCTGTTTTTT. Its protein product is CASSQVLMAGELFF.

This chain's CDR3 is CASSLGGGSGQPQHF. The CDR3, as DNA: TGTGCCAGCAGCTTAGGAGGGGGCAGCGGTCAGCCCCAGCATTTT. V gene TRBV13 combines with J gene TRBJ1-5, with 7 bases aligning to TRBD1. Germline CDR1 PRHDT, CDR2 FYEKMQ (reference sequence). After removal of 0 bases from V and 6 bases from J, the junction contained 5 bases not matched to a gene. This CDR3 spans 15 amino acids.

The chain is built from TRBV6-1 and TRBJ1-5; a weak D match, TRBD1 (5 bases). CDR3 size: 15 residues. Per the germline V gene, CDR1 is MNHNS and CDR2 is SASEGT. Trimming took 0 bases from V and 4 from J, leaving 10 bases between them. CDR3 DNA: TGTGCCAGCAGTGAAGCTCGGGGCAGTAATCAGCCCCAGCATTTT. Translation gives CASSEARGSNQPQHF.

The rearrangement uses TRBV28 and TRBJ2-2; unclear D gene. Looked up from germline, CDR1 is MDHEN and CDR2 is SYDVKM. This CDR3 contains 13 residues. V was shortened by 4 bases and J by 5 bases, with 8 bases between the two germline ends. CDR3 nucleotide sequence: TGTGCCAGCAGTTACCCAAATACCGGGGAGCTGTTTTTT. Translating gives CASSYPNTGELFF.

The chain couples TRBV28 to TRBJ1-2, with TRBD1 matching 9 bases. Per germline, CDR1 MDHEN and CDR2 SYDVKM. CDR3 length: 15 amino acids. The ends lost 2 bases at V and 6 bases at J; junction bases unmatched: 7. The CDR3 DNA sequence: TGTGCCAGCAGTTTAGGGACAGGGAAGCTGGATGGCTACACCTTC. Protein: CASSLGTGKLDGYTF.

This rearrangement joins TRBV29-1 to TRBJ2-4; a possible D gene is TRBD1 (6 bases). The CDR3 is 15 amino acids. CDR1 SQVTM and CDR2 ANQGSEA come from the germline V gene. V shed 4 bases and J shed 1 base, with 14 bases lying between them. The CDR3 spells CSVGRFQGAKNIQYF. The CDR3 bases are TGCAGCGTTGGAAGGTTCCAGGGGGCCAAAAACATTCAGTACTTC.

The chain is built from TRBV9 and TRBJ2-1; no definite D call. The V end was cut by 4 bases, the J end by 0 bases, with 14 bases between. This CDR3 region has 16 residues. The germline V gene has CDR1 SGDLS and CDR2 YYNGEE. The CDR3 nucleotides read TGTGCCAGCAGCTTAACGACCGTTACCTCCTACAATGAGCAGTTCTTC. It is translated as CASSLTTVTSYNEQFF.

CDR3: CASSLLGGQAPYEQYF. CDR3 DNA: TGCGCCAGCAGCTTGTTAGGGGGGCAAGCCCCCTACGAGCAGTACTTC. V usage is TRBV5-1 and J usage is TRBJ2-7, with D perhaps being TRBD1 or TRBD2 (6 bases each). This CDR3 comprises 16 residues. Trimming cost V 1 base and J 2 bases, with 16 bases left between them. In germline, CDR1 is SGHRS, CDR2 YFSETQ.

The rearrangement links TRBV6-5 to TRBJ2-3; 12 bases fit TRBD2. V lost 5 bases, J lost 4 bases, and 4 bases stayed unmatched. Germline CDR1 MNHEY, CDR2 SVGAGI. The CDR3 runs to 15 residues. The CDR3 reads CASSLLAGGPDTQYF. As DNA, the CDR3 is TGTGCCAGCAGTCTACTAGCGGGAGGTCCAGATACGCAGTATTTT.